A selection of T cell receptor beta chains follows, all from one sample in a study of response to subunit inactivated influenza vaccine. From the RT-PCR reads, TCRdb called clonotypes with MiXCR, one entry per CDR3 protein. This table holds 280,000 or so distinct CDR3 sequences, just over 20% found once. The sequencing here drew on PBMCs from blood, taken less than 22 months after vaccination. The origin of the receptors is a man between 50 and 69 years old who received an inactivated influenza vaccine. Each CDR3 is given with its conserved first and last residue. Fields, in order: D gene, V gene, J gene, clone size, CDR3 DNA, CDR3 protein. A D gene is named only where the DNA matches it firmly. A clone size is listed for some rows: how often the clone was seen (once, few, many), or a class if it is expanded.

d_gene: NA
v_gene: TRBV4-1
j_gene: TRBJ1-1
abundance: many
CDR3nt: TGCGCCAGCAGCCAACTTCTTGCGAAGAACACTGAAGCTTTCTTT
CDR3aa: CASSQLLAKNTEAFF

d_gene: TRBD2
v_gene: TRBV15
j_gene: TRBJ2-1
abundance: once
CDR3nt: TGTGCCACCAGCAGACCGGGACTAGCGGGGGTAGGCTACAATGAGCAGTTCTTC
CDR3aa: CATSRPGLAGVGYNEQFF

d_gene: NA
v_gene: TRBV9
j_gene: TRBJ1-2
abundance: few
CDR3nt: TGTGCCAGCAGCGCCCATCCATCTAACTATGGCTACACCTTC
CDR3aa: CASSAHPSNYGYTF

d_gene: NA
v_gene: TRBV7-2
j_gene: TRBJ1-3
abundance: NA
CDR3nt: TGTGCCAGCAGCTTAGCGGACACCGGAAACACCATATATTTT
CDR3aa: CASSLADTGNTIYF

d_gene: NA
v_gene: TRBV4-3
j_gene: TRBJ2-2
abundance: NA
CDR3nt: TGCGCCAGCAGCCAAGATTTGGGAGCCGGGGAGCTGTTTTTT
CDR3aa: CASSQDLGAGELFF

d_gene: NA
v_gene: TRBV29-1
j_gene: TRBJ2-5
abundance: few
CDR3nt: TGCAGCGTTGATCGAGGGGTGGAGGAGACCCAGTACTTC
CDR3aa: CSVDRGVEETQYF

d_gene: NA
v_gene: TRBV7-9
j_gene: TRBJ2-7
abundance: once
CDR3nt: TGTGCCAGCATCGAGGGGCCGTTGGTCCCTCCAAACGAGCAGTACTTC
CDR3aa: CASIEGPLVPPNEQYF

d_gene: TRBD1
v_gene: TRBV20-1
j_gene: TRBJ2-2
abundance: NA
CDR3nt: TGCAGTGCTAGAGTGCAGGGGGCGCGCACCGGGGAGCTGTTTTTT
CDR3aa: CSARVQGARTGELFF

d_gene: NA
v_gene: TRBV5-1
j_gene: TRBJ1-4
abundance: many
CDR3nt: TGTGCCAGCAGCACCGGGACGGGTAATGAAAAACTGTTTTTT
CDR3aa: CASSTGTGNEKLFF

d_gene: TRBD1
v_gene: TRBV7-9
j_gene: TRBJ2-7
abundance: NA
CDR3nt: TGTGCCAGCAGCCCCCCCGGACAGGCCGACTCCTACGAGCAGTACTTC
CDR3aa: CASSPPGQADSYEQYF

d_gene: NA
v_gene: TRBV12-3/TRBV12-4
j_gene: TRBJ1-5
abundance: many
CDR3nt: TGTGCCAGCGCCACCGGCGGGAATCAGCCCCAGCATTTT
CDR3aa: CASATGGNQPQHF

d_gene: NA
v_gene: TRBV19
j_gene: TRBJ1-2
abundance: NA
CDR3nt: TGTGCCAGTAGTAGGACAGCCGCTAACTATGGCTACACCTTC
CDR3aa: CASSRTAANYGYTF

d_gene: NA
v_gene: TRBV19
j_gene: TRBJ1-2
abundance: few
CDR3nt: TGTGCCAGTAGTATGCAGGGAATTAACTATGGCTACACCTTC
CDR3aa: CASSMQGINYGYTF

d_gene: TRBD2
v_gene: TRBV5-1
j_gene: TRBJ2-1
abundance: NA
CDR3nt: TGCGCCAGCAGCAGAGGGACTAGCGGGAGTTATGAGCAGTTCTTC
CDR3aa: CASSRGTSGSYEQFF

d_gene: NA
v_gene: TRBV11-2
j_gene: TRBJ1-1
abundance: NA
CDR3nt: TGTGCCAGCAGCTCATTCACCGGGACTCTAGGTACTGAAGCTTTCTTT
CDR3aa: CASSSFTGTLGTEAFF

d_gene: NA
v_gene: TRBV20-1
j_gene: TRBJ1-1
abundance: few
CDR3nt: TGCAGTGCTACTCCAGGGAACACTGAAGCTTTCTTT
CDR3aa: CSATPGNTEAFF

d_gene: NA
v_gene: TRBV10-2
j_gene: TRBJ1-5
abundance: NA
CDR3nt: TGCGCCAGCAGTGCTCAAGTCAATCAGCCCCAGCATTTT
CDR3aa: CASSAQVNQPQHF

d_gene: NA
v_gene: TRBV6-5
j_gene: TRBJ2-1
abundance: few
CDR3nt: TGTGCCAGCAGTTACCACGACCTGAGCTCCTACAATGAGCAGTTCTTC
CDR3aa: CASSYHDLSSYNEQFF

d_gene: NA
v_gene: TRBV14
j_gene: TRBJ1-3
abundance: few
CDR3nt: TGTGCCAGCAGCCAATCAGCTTCCCGAAACACCATATATTTT
CDR3aa: CASSQSASRNTIYF

d_gene: NA
v_gene: TRBV14
j_gene: TRBJ1-2
abundance: NA
CDR3nt: TGTGCCAGCAGCTACGGACGTGCCTACACCTTC
CDR3aa: CASSYGRAYTF

d_gene: NA
v_gene: TRBV20-1
j_gene: TRBJ2-7
abundance: few
CDR3nt: TGCAGTGCCTCCTGGGCCAGGAGCTCCTACGAGCAGTACTTC
CDR3aa: CSASWARSSYEQYF

d_gene: NA
v_gene: TRBV20-1
j_gene: TRBJ2-1
abundance: NA
CDR3nt: TGCAGTGCTAGCAGCAGAACCCTAGACAATGAGCAGTTCTTC
CDR3aa: CSASSRTLDNEQFF

d_gene: NA
v_gene: TRBV4-2
j_gene: TRBJ2-2
abundance: NA
CDR3nt: TGTGCCAGCAGCCAAGATATCGGGACCGGGGAGCTGTTTTTT
CDR3aa: CASSQDIGTGELFF

d_gene: NA
v_gene: TRBV20-1
j_gene: TRBJ2-1
abundance: few
CDR3nt: TGCAGTGCTAGTTTGGCAGTCAGCTACAATGAGCAGTTCTTC
CDR3aa: CSASLAVSYNEQFF

d_gene: NA
v_gene: TRBV10-2
j_gene: TRBJ2-7
abundance: once
CDR3nt: TGCGCCAGCATCGAAGGGCCCCCACAGTACCACGAGCAGTACTTC
CDR3aa: CASIEGPPQYHEQYF

d_gene: NA
v_gene: TRBV5-1
j_gene: TRBJ2-1
abundance: NA
CDR3nt: TGCGCCAGCAGCTTGGTGGGAAGTAGGGGTGATGAGCAGTTCTTC
CDR3aa: CASSLVGSRGDEQFF

d_gene: NA
v_gene: TRBV30
j_gene: TRBJ2-1
abundance: many
CDR3nt: TGTGCCTGGAGTGCCCGACCGGGACACCATTGGGATGAGCAGTTCTTC
CDR3aa: CAWSARPGHHWDEQFF

d_gene: TRBD1
v_gene: TRBV6-6
j_gene: TRBJ1-5
abundance: few
CDR3nt: TGTGCCAGCAGACCGGGACAGGGCGGGGATCAGCCCCAGCATTTT
CDR3aa: CASRPGQGGDQPQHF

d_gene: TRBD1
v_gene: TRBV12-3/TRBV12-4
j_gene: TRBJ1-4
abundance: few
CDR3nt: TGTGCCACCCGGGGCAGGGGGCAGAAAGAAAAACTGTTTTTT
CDR3aa: CATRGRGQKEKLFF

d_gene: NA
v_gene: TRBV12-3/TRBV12-4
j_gene: TRBJ1-1
abundance: NA
CDR3nt: TGTGCCAGCACTACAGCAGGAGCCTCAGAAGCTTTCTTT
CDR3aa: CASTTAGASEAFF

d_gene: NA
v_gene: TRBV28
j_gene: TRBJ2-5
abundance: NA
CDR3nt: TGTGCCAGCAGTTTCCGGGACTTGGGGGCCCAAGAGACCCAGTACTTC
CDR3aa: CASSFRDLGAQETQYF

d_gene: NA
v_gene: TRBV27
j_gene: TRBJ2-5
abundance: NA
CDR3nt: TGTGCCAGCAGCCCCCTTGGAGGGGGCGGACAAGAGACCCAGTACTTC
CDR3aa: CASSPLGGGGQETQYF

d_gene: NA
v_gene: TRBV6-6
j_gene: TRBJ2-2
abundance: NA
CDR3nt: TGTGCCAGCAGTCCCCCTAGCACCGGGGAGCTGTTTTTT
CDR3aa: CASSPPSTGELFF

d_gene: NA
v_gene: TRBV6-2/TRBV6-3
j_gene: TRBJ1-2
abundance: NA
CDR3nt: TGTGCCAGCAGGCCTGGAGGCTATGGCTACACCTTC
CDR3aa: CASRPGGYGYTF

d_gene: TRBD1
v_gene: TRBV28
j_gene: TRBJ1-2
abundance: NA
CDR3nt: TGTGCCAGCAGTTTCAGCGACAGGGCTAACTATGGCTACACCTTC
CDR3aa: CASSFSDRANYGYTF

d_gene: NA
v_gene: TRBV28
j_gene: TRBJ2-1
abundance: NA
CDR3nt: TGTGCCAGCACCCTAAATGGGGGCCTGAGTGAGCAGTTCTTC
CDR3aa: CASTLNGGLSEQFF

d_gene: NA
v_gene: TRBV12-3/TRBV12-4
j_gene: TRBJ1-6
abundance: many
CDR3nt: TGTGCCAGCAGTTTATCGGGTGGGCAATATAATTCACCCCTCCACTTT
CDR3aa: CASSLSGGQYNSPLHF

d_gene: NA
v_gene: TRBV5-1
j_gene: TRBJ1-4
abundance: NA
CDR3nt: TGCGCCAGCAGCTTGGGGCCGTTATCAACTAATGAAAAACTGTTTTTT
CDR3aa: CASSLGPLSTNEKLFF

d_gene: NA
v_gene: TRBV13
j_gene: TRBJ2-4
abundance: NA
CDR3nt: TGTGCCAGCAGCCACAGGTTAGCCAAAAACATTCAGTACTTC
CDR3aa: CASSHRLAKNIQYF

d_gene: NA
v_gene: TRBV20-1
j_gene: TRBJ2-3
abundance: few
CDR3nt: TGCAGTGCCCACAAAGGGCGTAGCACAGATACGCAGTATTTT
CDR3aa: CSAHKGRSTDTQYF

d_gene: TRBD1
v_gene: TRBV20-1
j_gene: TRBJ1-2
abundance: many
CDR3nt: TGCAGTGCTAGTGGCGGATCCAGGGGGCGAAACTATGGCTACACCTTC
CDR3aa: CSASGGSRGRNYGYTF

d_gene: NA
v_gene: TRBV20-1
j_gene: TRBJ2-5
abundance: NA
CDR3nt: TGCAGTGCTACTGCAGAGACCCAGTACTTC
CDR3aa: CSATAETQYF